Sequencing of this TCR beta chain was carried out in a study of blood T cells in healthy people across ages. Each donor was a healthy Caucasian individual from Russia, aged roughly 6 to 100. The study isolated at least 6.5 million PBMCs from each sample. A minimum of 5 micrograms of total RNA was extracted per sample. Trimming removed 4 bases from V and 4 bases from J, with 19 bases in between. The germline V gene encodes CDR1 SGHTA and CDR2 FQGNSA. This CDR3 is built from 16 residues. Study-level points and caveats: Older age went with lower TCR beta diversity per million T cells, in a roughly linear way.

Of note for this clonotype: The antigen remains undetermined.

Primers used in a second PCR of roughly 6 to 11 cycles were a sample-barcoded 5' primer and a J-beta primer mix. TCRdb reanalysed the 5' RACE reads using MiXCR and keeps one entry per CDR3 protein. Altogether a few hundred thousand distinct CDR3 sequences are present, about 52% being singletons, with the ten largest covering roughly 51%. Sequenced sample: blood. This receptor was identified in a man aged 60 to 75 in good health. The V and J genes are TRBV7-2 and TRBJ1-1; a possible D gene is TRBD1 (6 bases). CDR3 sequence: CASSSGTGPGATEAFF. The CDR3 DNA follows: TGTGCCAGCAGCTCAGGCACAGGGCCTGGGGCCACTGAAGCTTTCTTT.